These 27 T cell receptor beta chains were all obtained from the same sample, sequenced in a study of blood T cell repertoires in COVID-19 (dated by TCRdb to 2020 to 2022). The library relied on the immunoSEQ multiplex PCR assay. Entries here come from immuneACCESS through TCRdb and include only in-frame sequences with V and J called. Some clones fail to appear in such tables; in the studies checked, an unresolved V gene covers under half of the shortfall, and the cause of the remainder is unknown. Present in this sample are roughly 240,000 clones, approximately 85% of which were seen just once. The top ten hold approximately 9.6% of the sample. The sample comprised PBMCs or T cells enriched from blood (not recorded which). The receptors were sampled from a woman aged 45-60 years with acute COVID-19.

The V and J genes are TRBV19 and TRBJ2-3, with a possible D match to TRBD2 (5 bases). V shed 5 bases and J shed 0 bases, with 12 bases lying between them. This CDR3 region has 15 residues. CDR1 and CDR2 (germline): LNHDA, SQIVND (reference sequence). The CDR3 spells CASSPRGSSTDTQYF. The CDR3 coding sequence is TGTGCCAGTAGTCCCCGGGGATCTAGCACAGATACGCAGTATTTT. The complete variable domain, with remaining parts taken from reference TRBV19 and TRBJ2-3, reads DGGITQSPKYLFRKEGQNVTLSCEQNLNHDAMYWYRQDPGQGLRLIYYSQIVNDFQKGDIAEGYSVSREKKESFPLTVTSAQKNPTAFYLCASSPRGSSTDTQYFGPGTRLTVL.

The gene calls are TRBV2 and TRBJ2-5; 7 bases match TRBD1. Per the germline V gene, CDR1 is SNHLY and CDR2 is FYNNEI. This CDR3 comprises 15 residues. J gave up 4 bases and V 6 bases, and 11 bases lay outside the gene matches. The CDR3 spells CASRGRQGGGETQYF. Here the CDR3 DNA reads TGTGCCAGCAGGGGGCGACAGGGTGGCGGAGAGACCCAGTACTTC.

On this clone itself: Other DNA sequences in this sample translate to the same CDR3. The CDR3 nucleotides are TGTGCCAGCAGCCAGGGGGACATGAACACTGAAGCTTTCTTT. Protein sequence: CASSQGDMNTEAFF. The chain couples TRBV4-2 to TRBJ1-1; D might be TRBD1 (6 bases). Germline V gene sequence: CDR1 LGHNA, CDR2 YNFKEQ. The CDR3 consists of 14 residues. Trimming took 3 bases from V and 0 from J, leaving 8 bases between them.

This rearrangement joins TRBV19 to TRBJ2-3; the D gene is possibly TRBD2 (5 bases). Germline CDR1 and CDR2: LNHDA and SQIVND (reference sequence). V lost 1 base, J lost 2 bases, and 7 bases lay in between. The CDR3 sequence is 14 residues long. The chain's CDR3 is CASSIAGDTDTQYF. The CDR3 bases are TGTGCCAGTAGTATAGCCGGGGACACAGATACGCAGTATTTT.

The genes are TRBV30 and TRBJ2-7; 9 bases line up with TRBD1. The CDR3 covers 15 residues. Germline assignment: CDR1 GTSNPN and CDR2 SVGIG (reference sequence). Trimming at V came to 4 bases and at J to 2 bases, leaving 9 bases not matched to a gene. CDR3 sequence (DNA): TGTGCCTGGAATTGGGGACAGGGATTTACCTACGAGCAGTACTTC. This translates into CAWNWGQGFTYEQYF.

The count of this clone is one. This chain uses TRBV7-2 with TRBJ1-1; D gene ambiguous. V lost 1 base and J lost 4, with 10 bases in between. CDR1 is SGHTA, CDR2 FQGNSA, per germline. The CDR3 is made up of 14 amino acids. The CDR3: CASSLVSGGTEAFF. In DNA form, the CDR3 reads TGTGCCAGCAGCTTAGTGTCAGGAGGCACTGAAGCTTTCTTT.

This clone was detected a few times. This chain links TRBV11-2 with TRBJ2-1; 7 bases are shared with TRBD2. With 5 bases clipped from V and 3 bases from J, the junction kept 16 bases outside the gene matches. The germline V gene encodes CDR1 SGHAT and CDR2 FQNNGV. This CDR3 comprises 18 residues. The CDR3 region has the DNA TGTGCCAGCAGCGCCGAAGACCTGAGCGGGGCAAACTACAATGAGCAGTTCTTC. It yields the protein CASSAEDLSGANYNEQFF.

The chain combines TRBV19 with TRBJ1-1, with 8 bases aligning to TRBD1. Germline V gene lookup returns CDR1 LNHDA and CDR2 SQIVND (reference sequence). CDR3 length: 16 amino acids. Trimming at V came to 2 bases and at J to 6 bases, leaving 11 bases not matched to a gene. The CDR3 spells CASSIRLGQGAPEAFF. The CDR3 DNA reads as TGTGCCAGTAGTATAAGGCTTGGGCAGGGGGCCCCTGAAGCTTTCTTT.

The chain employs TRBV18 and TRBJ1-2; 8 bases align to TRBD1. J was trimmed by 6 bases and V by 2 bases; bases with no gene match: 8. Germline CDR1 is KGHSH and CDR2 is LQKENI. The CDR3 has 15 residues. For the CDR3, the DNA is TGTGCCAGCTCACCAAAAGGACAGGGTTTGGATGGCTACACCTTC. Its protein is CASSPKGQGLDGYTF. Variable domain in full (rest from reference TRBV18 and TRBJ1-2): NAGVMQNPRHLVRRRGQEARLRCSPMKGHSHVYWYRQLPEEGLKFMVYLQKENIIDESGMPKERFSAEFPKEGPSILRIQQVVRGDSAAYFCASSPKGQGLDGYTFGSGTRLTVV.

The chain recombines TRBV18 with TRBJ1-1; TRBD1 matches at 8 bases. The CDR3 is 17 amino acids. The J segment lost 4 bases and the V segment lost 4 bases, leaving 14 bases of the junction unmatched. Germline V gene sequence: CDR1 KGHSH, CDR2 LQKENI. CDR3 bases: TGTGCCAGCTCACTGGCGAGACGACAGGGGTTTGGCACTGAAGCTTTCTTT. Encoded protein: CASSLARRQGFGTEAFF.

This chain joins TRBV9 and TRBJ1-3; D remains ambiguous. Trimming took 4 bases from V and 0 from J, leaving 14 bases between them. This CDR3 contains 16 residues. The V gene's germline CDR1 is SGDLS and CDR2 YYNGEE. CDR3: CASSPMDSYSGNTIYF. Here the CDR3 DNA reads TGTGCCAGCAGCCCTATGGACTCATACTCTGGAAACACCATATATTTT.

The chain recombines TRBV19 with TRBJ1-2; 8 bases are shared with TRBD1. Germline CDR1 LNHDA, CDR2 SQIVND (reference sequence). Germline trimming cut 4 bases from V and 3 bases from J; bases unmatched to any gene: 1. The CDR3 has 13 residues. The CDR3 sequence: CASSKDRDYGYTF. As DNA, the CDR3 is TGTGCCAGTAGTAAGGACAGGGACTATGGCTACACCTTC.

The rearrangement links TRBV18 to TRBJ2-1; D remains unclear. V gave up 6 bases and J gave up 6 bases, with 15 bases separating them. Germline V gene lookup returns CDR1 KGHSH and CDR2 LQKENI. This CDR3 has 14 residues. The CDR3 coding sequence is TGTGCCAGCTCCCCCTCGGAGTATGCCAATGAGCAGTTCTTC. Protein product: CASSPSEYANEQFF. Combining the CDR3 with reference TRBV18 and TRBJ2-1 gives the whole variable domain NAGVMQNPRHLVRRRGQEARLRCSPMKGHSHVYWYRQLPEEGLKFMVYLQKENIIDESGMPKERFSAEFPKEGPSILRIQQVVRGDSAAYFCASSPSEYANEQFFGPGTRLTVL.

The rearrangement links TRBV6-6 to TRBJ1-1; D is possibly TRBD1 (6 bases). CDR3 length: 14 residues. With 7 bases removed from V and 1 base from J, the gap between germline ends came to 13 bases. Germline V gene lookup returns CDR1 MNHNY and CDR2 SVGAGI (reference sequence). CDR3 residues: CASITTGQNTEAFF. CDR3 in DNA: TGTGCCAGCATTACCACAGGGCAGAACACTGAAGCTTTCTTT.

The V gene is TRBV7-2, the J gene TRBJ2-7, with D tentatively TRBD1 (5 bases). This CDR3 has 15 residues. The germline gives CDR1 SGHTA, CDR2 FQGNSA. Trimming removed 1 base from V and 0 bases from J, with 10 bases in between. This CDR3 reads CASSLDRSSSYEQYF. CDR3 sequence (DNA): TGTGCCAGCAGCTTAGACAGGTCTAGCTCCTACGAGCAGTACTTC.

Only one count was recorded for this clone. This chain connects TRBV7-2 to TRBJ1-5; the D is unclear. The CDR3 length is 14 residues. Germline-derived CDR1 and CDR2 are SGHTA and FQGNSA. V was shortened by 1 base and J by 0 bases, with 4 bases between the two germline ends. CDR3 DNA sequence: TGTGCCAGCAGCTTAGACTATAGCAATCAGCCCCAGCATTTT. This codes for CASSLDYSNQPQHF.

This chain joins TRBV4-3 and TRBJ1-2, with 8 bases matching TRBD1. There are 14 residues in the CDR3. Germline loops: CDR1 LGHNA, CDR2 YSLEER. V gave up 4 bases and J gave up 4 bases; unmatched junction bases: 5. CDR3 protein: CASSPGTGPYGYTF. CDR3 in DNA: TGCGCCAGCAGCCCCGGGACAGGTCCCTATGGCTACACCTTC.

The rearrangement uses TRBV5-1 and TRBJ1-2; tentative D call: TRBD1 (5 bases). V lost 1 base to trimming and J lost 4 bases, with 14 bases between them. CDR1 and CDR2 (germline): SGHRS, YFSETQ. The CDR3 is made up of 15 amino acids. The CDR3 reads CASSLTGTSLYGYTF. The CDR3 bases are TGCGCCAGCAGCTTGACGGGGACTAGCCTCTATGGCTACACCTTC.

V gene TRBV28 combines with J gene TRBJ2-1; possible D gene TRBD2, 6 bases. The CDR3 consists of 14 residues. V gave up 7 bases and J gave up 3 bases, with 13 bases separating them. Germline-derived CDR1 and CDR2 are MDHEN and SYDVKM. In nucleotides, the CDR3 is TGTGCCAGCATAACACCGGGACTCTACAATGAGCAGTTCTTC. As protein: CASITPGLYNEQFF.

The J gene is TRBJ1-1, the V gene TRBV5-1; 12 bases fit TRBD1. Trimming at V came to 3 bases and at J to 1 base, leaving 7 bases not matched to a gene. The CDR3 sequence is 17 residues long. Per germline, CDR1 SGHRS and CDR2 YFSETQ. CDR3 residues: CASSSPGTGGPNTEAFF. CDR3 DNA: TGCGCCAGCAGCTCCCCCGGGACAGGGGGCCCGAACACTGAAGCTTTCTTT.

The V and J genes are TRBV4-2 and TRBJ1-2; 10 bases match TRBD1. This CDR3 contains 15 residues. Trimming cost V 1 base and J 4 bases; bases outside gene matches: 3. Germline V gives CDR1 LGHNA, CDR2 YNFKEQ. The CDR3 bases are TGTGCCAGCAGCCAAGGACAGGGGGCAAGCTATGGCTACACCTTC. Protein sequence: CASSQGQGASYGYTF.

This clone was found many times. Other DNA variants within this sample encode the same CDR3. J is TRBJ2-1 and V is TRBV9, with a possible D match to TRBD2 (6 bases). Germline CDR1 is SGDLS and CDR2 is YYNGEE. CDR3 length equals 12 residues. V was trimmed by 5 bases and J by 8 bases, leaving 11 bases between them. The DNA of the CDR3 is TGTGCCAGCAGGGGAGCGGGCGATGAGCAGTTCTTC. It is translated as CASRGAGDEQFF.

V gene TRBV6-5 combines with J gene TRBJ1-1; D might be TRBD1 (5 bases). Deletions cut 5 bases from V and 2 bases from J, with 12 bases between. The CDR3 covers 14 residues. Germline CDR1 is MNHEY and CDR2 is SVGAGI. This CDR3 is CASSLTVGNTEAFF. The CDR3, as DNA: TGTGCCAGCAGTCTGACAGTGGGTAACACTGAAGCTTTCTTT.

This chain uses TRBV7-2 with TRBJ1-2, with 9 bases identical to TRBD1. The CDR3 is 13 amino acids. Germline-derived CDR1 and CDR2 are SGHTA and FQGNSA. Unmatched junction bases numbered 6, after V lost 5 bases and J lost 8 bases. This CDR3 reads CASSIGTGRGYTF. The CDR3 bases are TGTGCCAGCAGCATTGGGACAGGGAGAGGCTACACCTTC.

The chain uses TRBV7-6 and TRBJ1-5; a weak D match, TRBD1 (5 bases). V was shortened by 6 bases and J by 7 bases, with 13 bases between the two germline ends. This CDR3 contains 13 residues. CDR1 and CDR2 from the germline V gene are SGHVS and FNYEAQ. CDR3 nucleotides: TGTGCCAGCAGGAGACAGTCAACGCAGCCCCAGCATTTT. It yields the protein CASRRQSTQPQHF.

The chain has TRBV10-3 and TRBJ1-1; 8 positions match TRBD1. This CDR3 is 14 amino acids long. Germline loops: CDR1 ENHRY, CDR2 SYGVKD. V lost 6 bases and J lost 7; bases outside the gene matches: 10. The CDR3 DNA is TGTGCCATCAGGATAACTCGGACAGGGCTTGAAGCTTTCTTT. Encoded protein: CAIRITRTGLEAFF.

This clone showed up just once. J is TRBJ1-5 and V is TRBV9; 10 bases are a match to TRBD1. In germline, CDR1 is SGDLS, CDR2 YYNGEE. V gave up 4 bases and J gave up 9 bases; unmatched junction bases: 10. The CDR3 consists of 15 residues. The chain's CDR3 is CASSPRDRGRAPQHF. In nucleotides, the CDR3 is TGTGCCAGCAGCCCCCGGGACAGGGGACGTGCGCCCCAGCATTTT. Full variable domain (remainder filled in from reference TRBV9 and TRBJ1-5): DSGVTQTPKHLITATGQRVTLRCSPRSGDLSVYWYQQSLDQGLQFLIQYYNGEERAKGNILERFSAQQFPDLHSELNLSSLELGDSALYFCASSPRDRGRAPQHFGDGTRLSIL.